Shown below are 9 T cell receptor delta chains from a single sample sequenced in a study of γδ T cells in repeated Plasmodium falciparum infection. TCRdb reanalysed the multiplex PCR reads via CATT. This table holds roughly 90,000 delta-chain clones, approximately 0.92% found once. Gammadelta T cells were flow-sorted from PBMC into Vgamma9/Vdelta2+ and Vdelta2-negative populations for bulk analysis. Sequencing was done on a sample of gamma-delta T cells from blood. The receptors here all came from a pool of human donors (malaria-infected and uninfected, not separated).

This clone was seen a handful of times. A far larger clone is one nucleotide away, so this likely arose from a read error. Other DNA sequences of this sample code for an identical CDR3. V and J are TRDV2 and TRDJ1; D not certain. Matching the DNA to germline supplied the J gene, which TCRdb does not give. The length of the CDR3 is 16 residues. Between the trimmed V and J ends, which lost 3 bases and 0 bases, there was a span of 16 bases. From germline, CDR1 is GEAIGNYY and CDR2 EKD. CDR3 residues: CACDPLESGYTDKLIF. CDR3 coding DNA: TGTGCCTGTGACCCCCTGGAGAGCGGGTACACCGATAAACTCATCTTT.

This clone is medium-sized (0.01 to 0.1%) in the sample. The sample holds other DNA sequences that translate to the same CDR3. The chain uses TRDV1 and TRDJ3; 7 bases fit TRDD3. This CDR3 region has 21 residues. V was clipped by 7 bases and J by 0 bases; unmatched bases: 18. The V gene's germline CDR1 is TSWWSYY and CDR2 QGS. Here the CDR3 DNA reads TGTGCTCTTGCCCTCTTGGGGATAAGGTCGGATAGCTCCTGGGACACCCGACAGATGTTTTTC. Amino acid sequence: CALALLGIRSDSSWDTRQMFF.

On this clone: A far larger clone is one nucleotide away, so this likely arose from a read error. Distinct nucleotide sequences in the sample also encode this CDR3. The chain couples TRDV1 to TRDJ1, with 8 nucleotides matching TRDD3. Because TCRdb records no J gene, it was assigned here through a match of the DNA to germline. J gave up 2 bases and V 5 bases, and 28 bases lay outside the gene matches. CDR1 TSWWSYY and CDR2 QGS come from the germline V gene. The CDR3 contains 22 residues. In DNA, the CDR3 is TGTGCTCTTGGGAACTCCACTTCCCCGCCTGCCGGGGGGATAAGGAGGACCGATAAACTCATCTTT. Translation gives CALGNSTSPPAGGIRRTDKLIF.

This clone was detected many times. The V call is TRDV1, the J call TRDJ1; 9 bases map to TRDD3. TCRdb lists no J gene, so it was determined here by aligning the DNA to germline. The CDR3 consists of 20 residues. Germline V CDR1 and CDR2: TSWWSYY, QGS. J gave up 7 bases and V 5 bases, and 26 bases lay outside the gene matches. The CDR3 nucleotides read TGTGCTCTTGGGACCCTTCCCGACTCTTACTGGGGGACTCATTTCGGTAAACTCATCTTT. It specifies CALGTLPDSYWGTHFGKLIF.

A word on this clone: The translation of this DNA and the TCRdb protein of a much larger clone differ at residue 3, probably owing to a read error; the protein shown here is translated from the DNA. This chain links TRDV2 with TRDJ1, with 12 bases fitting TRDD3. TCRdb is silent on the J gene; assignment here came from matching the DNA to germline. The CDR3 contains 16 residues. The V gene's germline CDR1 is GEAIGNYY and CDR2 EKD. The CDR3 sequence: CARDTLILGDTGKLIF. The CDR3 DNA sequence: TGTGCCCGTGACACCCTAATACTGGGGGATACCGGTAAACTCATCTTT.

This clone was detected ten times or more. TCRdb records a much larger clone's protein for this DNA, with a difference at residue 7 that likely arises from a read error; the protein given is the translation of the DNA. The CDR3 nucleotides read TGTGCCTGTGACACCGTCACACTGGGGGCCCGGTACACCGATAAACTCATCTTT. Amino acids: CACDTVTLGARYTDKLIF. The V call is TRDV2, the J call TRDJ1; 8 bases fit TRDD3. Per germline, CDR1 GEAIGNYY and CDR2 EKD. Losses at the gene ends were 0 bases for V and 0 bases for J; bases not matched to a gene: 11. This CDR3 has 18 amino acids.

About this clone itself: TCRdb assigns this DNA the protein of a much larger clone, which departs from its translation at residue 19; this likely reflects a read error, and the protein shown comes from translating the DNA. V gene assignment gives TRDV1, but the J gene was left uncalled; TRDD3 is the table's D call and was not checked against the DNA. The CDR3 consists of 20 residues. Germline CDR1 reads TSWWSYY; CDR2 reads QGS. CDR3 DNA sequence: TGTGCTCTTGGGGAACTAGCAGATCTCGATACTGGGGGATACACCGATAAACTCACCTTT. It yields the protein CALGELADLDTGGYTDKLTF.

In its sample, this clone was seen many times. TCRdb's protein, taken from a much larger clone, differs from this DNA's translation at residue 13, likely owing to a read error; the protein displayed comes from the DNA. This CDR3 is also generated by other DNA sequences in the sample. The chain's CDR3 is CACSFLRTGGSAPSDKLIF. CDR3 sequence (DNA): TGTGCCTGTTCCTTCCTACGTACTGGGGGATCGGCTCCCAGCGATAAACTCATCTTT. The V call is TRDV2, the J call TRDJ1, with D possibly being TRDD3 (10 bases). CDR1 is GEAIGNYY and CDR2 is EKD in the germline V gene. V lost 6 bases to trimming and J lost 4 bases, with 32 bases between them. This CDR3 spans 19 amino acids.

For this clone: This likely reflects a read error, since a far larger clone is one base away. Other nucleotide sequences in the sample specify the same CDR3. CDR3: CACQLGGGDKLIF. Here the CDR3 DNA reads TGTGCCTGTCAACTGGGGGGGGGCGATAAGCTCATCTTT. No J gene was assigned, while the V gene was called as TRDV2; no check of the table's D call, TRDD3, against the DNA was made. The germline gives CDR1 GEAIGNYY, CDR2 EKD. The CDR3 has 13 amino acids.